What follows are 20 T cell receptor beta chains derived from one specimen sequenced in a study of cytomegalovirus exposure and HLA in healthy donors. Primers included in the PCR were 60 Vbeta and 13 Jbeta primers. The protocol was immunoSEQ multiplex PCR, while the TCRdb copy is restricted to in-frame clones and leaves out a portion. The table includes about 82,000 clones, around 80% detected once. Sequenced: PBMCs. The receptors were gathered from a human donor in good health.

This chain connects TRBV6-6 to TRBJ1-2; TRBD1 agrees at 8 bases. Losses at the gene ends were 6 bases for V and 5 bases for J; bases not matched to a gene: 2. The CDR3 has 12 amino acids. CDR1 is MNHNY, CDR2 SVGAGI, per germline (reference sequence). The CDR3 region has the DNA TGTGCCAGCAGGAGGACAGGGTATGGCTACACCTTC. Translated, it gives CASRRTGYGYTF.

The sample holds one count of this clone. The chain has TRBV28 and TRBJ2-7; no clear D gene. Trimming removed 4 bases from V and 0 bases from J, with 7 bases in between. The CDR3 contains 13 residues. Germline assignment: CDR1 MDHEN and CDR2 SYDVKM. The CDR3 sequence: CASSSQTSYEQYF. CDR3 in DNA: TGTGCCAGCAGTTCACAGACCTCCTACGAGCAGTACTTC.

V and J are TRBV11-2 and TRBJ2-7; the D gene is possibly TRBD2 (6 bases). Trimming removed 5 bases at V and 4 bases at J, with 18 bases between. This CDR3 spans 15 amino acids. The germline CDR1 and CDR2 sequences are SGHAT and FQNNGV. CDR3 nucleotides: TGTGCCAGCAGCGCGCCCCCCGGGGGAGCGTACGAGCAGTACTTC. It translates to CASSAPPGGAYEQYF.

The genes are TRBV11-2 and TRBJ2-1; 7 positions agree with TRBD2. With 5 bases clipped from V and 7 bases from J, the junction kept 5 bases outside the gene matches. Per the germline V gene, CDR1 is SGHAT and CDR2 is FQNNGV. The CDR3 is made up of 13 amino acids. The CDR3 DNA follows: TGTGCCAGCAGCCCCGGACTAGTGAATGAGCAGTTCTTC. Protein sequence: CASSPGLVNEQFF.

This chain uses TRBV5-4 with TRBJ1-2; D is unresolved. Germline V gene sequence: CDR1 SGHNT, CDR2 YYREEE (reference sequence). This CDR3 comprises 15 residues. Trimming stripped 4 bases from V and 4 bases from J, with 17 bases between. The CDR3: CASSPNPGSIYGYTF. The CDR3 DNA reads TGTGCCAGCAGCCCGAATCCCGGTTCCATCTATGGCTACACCTTC. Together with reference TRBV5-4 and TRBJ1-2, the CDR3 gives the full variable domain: ETGVTQSPTHLIKTRGQQVTLRCSSQSGHNTVSWYQQALGQGPQFIFQYYREEENGRGNFPPRFSGLQFPNYSSELNVNALELDDSALYLCASSPNPGSIYGYTFGSGTRLTVV.

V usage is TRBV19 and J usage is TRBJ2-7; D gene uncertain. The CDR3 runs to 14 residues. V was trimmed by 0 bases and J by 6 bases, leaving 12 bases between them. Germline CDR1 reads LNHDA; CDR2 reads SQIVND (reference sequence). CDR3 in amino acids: CASSIDLFGREQYF. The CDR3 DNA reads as TGTGCCAGTAGTATAGATCTATTTGGGCGCGAGCAGTACTTC. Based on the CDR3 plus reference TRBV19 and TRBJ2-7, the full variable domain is DGGITQSPKYLFRKEGQNVTLSCEQNLNHDAMYWYRQDPGQGLRLIYYSQIVNDFQKGDIAEGYSVSREKKESFPLTVTSAQKNPTAFYLCASSIDLFGREQYFGPGTRLTVT.

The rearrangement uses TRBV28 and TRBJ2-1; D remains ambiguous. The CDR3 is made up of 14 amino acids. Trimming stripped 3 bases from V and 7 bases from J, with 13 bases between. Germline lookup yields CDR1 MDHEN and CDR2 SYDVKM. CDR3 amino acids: CASSFSPEANEQFF. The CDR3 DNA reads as TGTGCCAGCAGTTTCTCGCCGGAAGCGAATGAGCAGTTCTTC.

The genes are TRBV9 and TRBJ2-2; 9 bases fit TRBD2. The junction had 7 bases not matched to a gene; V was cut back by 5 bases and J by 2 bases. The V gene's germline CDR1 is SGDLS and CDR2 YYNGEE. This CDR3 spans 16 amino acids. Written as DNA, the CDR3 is TGTGCCAGCAGGACCTTAGCGGGGGCCAACACCGGGGAGCTGTTTTTT. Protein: CASRTLAGANTGELFF.

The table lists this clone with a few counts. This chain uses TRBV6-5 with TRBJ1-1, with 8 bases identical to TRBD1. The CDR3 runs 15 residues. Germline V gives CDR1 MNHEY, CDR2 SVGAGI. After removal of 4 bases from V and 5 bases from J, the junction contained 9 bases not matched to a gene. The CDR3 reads CASSLGQGAITEAFF. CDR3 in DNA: TGTGCCAGCAGTTTAGGCCAGGGGGCGATAACTGAAGCTTTCTTT.

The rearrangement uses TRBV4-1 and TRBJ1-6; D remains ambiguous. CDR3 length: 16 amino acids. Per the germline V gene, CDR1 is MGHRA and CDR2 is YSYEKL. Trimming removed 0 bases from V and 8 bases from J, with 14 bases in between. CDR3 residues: CASSQDLGWRDSPLHF. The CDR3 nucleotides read TGCGCCAGCAGCCAAGATTTAGGCTGGCGGGATTCACCCCTCCACTTT.

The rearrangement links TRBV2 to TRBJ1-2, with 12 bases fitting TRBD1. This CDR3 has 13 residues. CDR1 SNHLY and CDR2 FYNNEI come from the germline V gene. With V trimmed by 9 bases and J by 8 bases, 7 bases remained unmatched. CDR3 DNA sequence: TGTGCCAGTCAGCCCGGGACAGGGGGCGGCTACACCTTC. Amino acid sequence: CASQPGTGGGYTF.

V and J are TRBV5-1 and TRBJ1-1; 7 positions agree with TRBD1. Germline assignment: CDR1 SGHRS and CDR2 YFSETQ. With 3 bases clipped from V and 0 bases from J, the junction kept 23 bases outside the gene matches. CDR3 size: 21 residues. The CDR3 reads CASSSRQGQRDRSYMNTEAFF. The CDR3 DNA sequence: TGCGCCAGCAGCTCCCGACAGGGCCAAAGAGACCGAAGTTACATGAACACTGAAGCTTTCTTT.

This chain's CDR3 is CASSPLGGTRSTQYF. DNA of the CDR3: TGTGCCAGCAGCCCCCTTGGAGGGACTCGGTCGACGCAGTATTTT. V and J are TRBV7-2 and TRBJ2-3, with a tentative D call TRBD2 (6 bases). Germline V gene data show CDR1 as SGHTA and CDR2 as FQGNSA. This CDR3 has 15 amino acids. V was shortened by 5 bases and J by 9 bases, with 21 bases between the two germline ends.

The CDR3 region has the DNA TGTGCCAGCACCCCAAGAGGGGGACAAAGCAACTACGAGCAGTACTTC. Translated: CASTPRGGQSNYEQYF. The chain employs TRBV25-1 and TRBJ2-7; D is perhaps TRBD1 (6 bases). The germline CDR1 and CDR2 sequences are MGHDK and SYGVNS. The V and J ends lost 7 bases and 3 bases respectively, with 22 bases between them. This CDR3 spans 16 amino acids.

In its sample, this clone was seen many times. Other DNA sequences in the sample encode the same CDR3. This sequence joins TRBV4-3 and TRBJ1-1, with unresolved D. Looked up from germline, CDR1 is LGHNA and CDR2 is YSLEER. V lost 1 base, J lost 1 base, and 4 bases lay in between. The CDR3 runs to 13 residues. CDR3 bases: TGCGCCAGCAGCCAAGCCGGGAACACTGAAGCTTTCTTT. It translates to CASSQAGNTEAFF.

The CDR3 is CASSRSLEETQYF. The CDR3 DNA reads as TGTGCCAGTAGCCGGTCCTTAGAAGAGACCCAGTACTTC. The gene calls are TRBV19 and TRBJ2-5; D unresolved. V was pared by 6 bases and J by 3 bases, with 11 bases between. CDR3 size: 13 residues. Germline V gene sequence: CDR1 LNHDA, CDR2 SQIVND (reference sequence).

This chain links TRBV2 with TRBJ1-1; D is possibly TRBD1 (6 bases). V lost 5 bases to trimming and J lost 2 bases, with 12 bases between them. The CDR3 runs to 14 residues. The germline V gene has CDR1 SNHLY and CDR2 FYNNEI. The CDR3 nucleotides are TGTGCCAGCAGTTTCCTGACAGGTAACACTGAAGCTTTCTTT. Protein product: CASSFLTGNTEAFF.

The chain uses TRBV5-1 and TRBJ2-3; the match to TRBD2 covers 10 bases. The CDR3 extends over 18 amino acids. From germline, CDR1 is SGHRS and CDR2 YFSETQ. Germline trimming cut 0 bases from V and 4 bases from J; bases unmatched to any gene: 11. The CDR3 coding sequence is TGCGCCAGCAGCTTGGGGGACAGCGGGGGGGCTATGTCAGATACGCAGTATTTT. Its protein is CASSLGDSGGAMSDTQYF.

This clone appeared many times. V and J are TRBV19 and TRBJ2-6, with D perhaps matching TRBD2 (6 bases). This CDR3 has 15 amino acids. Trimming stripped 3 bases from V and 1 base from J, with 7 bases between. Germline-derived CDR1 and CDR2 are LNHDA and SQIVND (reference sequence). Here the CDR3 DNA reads TGTGCCAGTAGTATCGGAGGGTCTGGGGCCAACGTCCTGACTTTC. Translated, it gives CASSIGGSGANVLTF.

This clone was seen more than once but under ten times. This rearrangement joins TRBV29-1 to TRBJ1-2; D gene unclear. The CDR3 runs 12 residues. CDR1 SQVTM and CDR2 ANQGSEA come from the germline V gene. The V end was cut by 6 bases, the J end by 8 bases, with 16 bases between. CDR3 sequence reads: CSVSSTRRGYTF. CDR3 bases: TGCAGCGTCTCTAGCACCCGAAGGGGCTACACCTTC.